The 19 T cell receptor beta chains reported below all come from one sample, sequenced in a study of memory CD8 T cells in hepatitis C reinfection. The data were produced by immunoSEQ multiplex PCR, yet TCRdb's version contains in-frame clones alone and is incomplete. Seen here are more than 35,000 clones, roughly 90% observed once, and the top ten hold 1% to 1.5%. Time point: peak reinfection, 3 to 8 weeks after reinfection detection. TCR sequencing was done directly ex vivo on sorted cells, without expansion in vitro. Input material: naive CD8+ T cells sorted from blood. Every receptor here comes from a man between 18 and 35 years old with hepatitis C virus infection.

The CDR3 sequence is CSSGGNEETQYF. The CDR3 region has the DNA TGCAGCTCAGGGGGGAATGAAGAGACCCAGTACTTC. J is TRBJ2-5 and V is TRBV29-1, with D possibly matching TRBD1 (7 bases). Germline lookup yields CDR1 SQVTM and CDR2 ANQGSEA. V lost 8 bases, J lost 3 bases, and 13 bases lay in between. CDR3 size: 12 residues.

The J gene is TRBJ1-4, the V gene TRBV5-1, with D perhaps matching TRBD1 (6 bases). The CDR3 totals 14 residues. Germline CDR1 is SGHRS and CDR2 is YFSETQ. V was cut by 2 bases and J by 8 bases, with 13 bases left in between. The CDR3 is CASSFSGAREKLFF. The CDR3 DNA sequence: TGCGCCAGCAGCTTTTCAGGGGCGAGGGAAAAACTGTTTTTT.

V gene TRBV27 combines with J gene TRBJ1-1; the D gene is possibly TRBD1 (5 bases). Per germline, CDR1 MNHEY and CDR2 SMNVEV (reference sequence). The CDR3 covers 14 residues. With 7 bases removed from V and 1 base from J, the gap between germline ends came to 13 bases. The CDR3 coding sequence is TGTGCCAGCAAAGGGGCAGGACAGAACACTGAAGCTTTCTTT. This translates into CASKGAGQNTEAFF.

The chain is built from TRBV5-6 and TRBJ2-3, with TRBD2 matching 9 bases. V shed 0 bases, J shed 2 bases, and the junction held 7 bases outside the gene matches. The CDR3 loop spans 17 amino acids. CDR1 and CDR2 (germline): SGHDT, YYEEEE. The CDR3, as DNA: TGTGCCAGCAGCTTGGGAGGCGGACTAGCGTACACAGATACGCAGTATTTT. It specifies CASSLGGGLAYTDTQYF. The complete variable domain, with remaining parts taken from reference TRBV5-6 and TRBJ2-3, reads DAGVTQSPTHLIKTRGQQVTLRCSPKSGHDTVSWYQQALGQGPQFIFQYYEEEERQRGNFPDRFSGHQFPNYSSELNVNALLLGDSALYLCASSLGGGLAYTDTQYFGPGTRLTVL.

The chain links TRBV2 to TRBJ1-2, with TRBD1 identical over 10 bases. V shed 6 bases, J shed 4 bases, and the junction held 5 bases outside the gene matches. Germline values: CDR1 SNHLY, CDR2 FYNNEI. The CDR3 contains 14 residues. CDR3 residues: CASSEGQGTYGYTF. The CDR3 nucleotides are TGTGCCAGCAGCGAGGGACAGGGGACCTATGGCTACACCTTC.

This chain joins TRBV5-1 and TRBJ1-2; D remains ambiguous. The length of the CDR3 is 15 residues. The germline gives CDR1 SGHRS, CDR2 YFSETQ. The germline V and J ends were trimmed by 3 bases and 2 bases, with 14 bases remaining between them. This CDR3 is CASSYEGPRNYGYTF. The CDR3 DNA reads TGCGCCAGCAGCTATGAGGGCCCCAGAAACTATGGCTACACCTTC.

The rearrangement joins TRBV7-9 to TRBJ2-3; possibly TRBD1 for D (6 bases). In germline, CDR1 is SEHNR, CDR2 FQNEAQ (reference sequence). CDR3 length equals 16 residues. V lost 4 bases and J lost 3, with 17 bases in between. In nucleotides, the CDR3 is TGTGCCAGCAGCTCCGGGGACACAGGGATTACAGATACGCAGTATTTT. As protein: CASSSGDTGITDTQYF.

The J gene is TRBJ1-5, the V gene TRBV6-6; D ambiguous. The CDR3 consists of 13 residues. V shed 6 bases and J shed 3 bases, with 9 bases lying between them. Germline V gene sequence: CDR1 MNHNY, CDR2 SVGAGI (reference sequence). The CDR3 nucleotides read TGTGCCAGCAGGGGAGGGCTCAATCAGCCCCAGCATTTT. Encoded protein: CASRGGLNQPQHF.

V is TRBV19 and J is TRBJ2-7, with 7 bases matching TRBD1. V trimming: 1 base; J trimming: 3 bases; junction bases outside the gene matches: 3. Per germline, CDR1 LNHDA and CDR2 SQIVND (reference sequence). This CDR3 is 14 amino acids long. In DNA, the CDR3 is TGTGCCAGTAGTATAGCCGCAGGGGGCTACGAGCAGTACTTC. Its protein product is CASSIAAGGYEQYF.

This rearrangement joins TRBV15 to TRBJ2-2, with D uncertain. Trimming cost V 5 bases and J 4 bases, with 17 bases left between them. This CDR3 is 16 amino acids long. The germline CDR1 and CDR2 sequences are LNHNV and YYDKDF (reference sequence). The CDR3 is CATSLDWVAGTGELFF. The CDR3 DNA sequence: TGTGCCACCAGCTTAGATTGGGTGGCAGGCACCGGGGAGCTGTTTTTT.

This clone was seen once. V gene TRBV5-8 combines with J gene TRBJ2-3, with TRBD2 matching over 8 bases. The V gene end was trimmed by 3 bases and the J gene end by 4 bases; junction bases not matched to a gene: 4. Germline V lookup: CDR1 SGHTS, CDR2 YDEGEE. The CDR3 totals 14 residues. CDR3 region: CASSWERGSDTQYF. The CDR3 bases are TGTGCCAGCAGCTGGGAGCGGGGGTCAGATACGCAGTATTTT.

The CDR3: CASRYAGTASYEQYF. The CDR3 DNA sequence: TGTGCCAGCAGATACGCCGGGACTGCCTCCTACGAGCAGTACTTC. The V call is TRBV27, the J call TRBJ2-5; tentatively, D is TRBD2 (6 bases). Near its end, the DNA agrees better with TRBJ2-7, so the J call may be wrong. The length of the CDR3 is 15 residues. Germline CDR1 reads MNHEY; CDR2 reads SMNVEV (reference sequence).

CDR3 DNA sequence: TGTGCCAGCAGCCGCCCCGGGAGGGGTTTGGAGACCCAGTACTTC. Translation: CASSRPGRGLETQYF. The chain is built from TRBV7-9 and TRBJ2-5; 8 bases match TRBD2. Germline CDR1 reads SEHNR; CDR2 reads FQNEAQ (reference sequence). The CDR3 covers 15 residues. After removal of 5 bases from V and 5 bases from J, the junction contained 10 bases not matched to a gene.

This sequence joins TRBV6-1 and TRBJ1-6, with D hard to call. This CDR3 comprises 15 residues. Germline V gives CDR1 MNHNS, CDR2 SASEGT. The V end was cut by 7 bases, the J end by 3 bases, with 13 bases between. The CDR3 coding sequence is TGTGCCAGCACCCCCCCGGGGAGCTATAATTCACCCCTCCACTTT. It specifies CASTPPGSYNSPLHF.

The V call is TRBV27, the J call TRBJ2-7, with D possibly TRBD2 on 5 matching bases. Trimming took off 2 bases at V and 1 base at J, with 6 bases between the two ends. The germline V gene has CDR1 MNHEY and CDR2 SMNVEV (reference sequence). The length of the CDR3 is 13 residues. In nucleotides, the CDR3 is TGTGCCAGCAGTTTAAAGCGGTCCTACGAGCAGTACTTC. The encoded protein is CASSLKRSYEQYF.

The chain is built from TRBV11-2 and TRBJ2-2, with 13 bases fitting TRBD2. Germline CDR1 is SGHAT and CDR2 is FQNNGV. The CDR3 is made up of 18 amino acids. The junction had 8 bases not matched to a gene; V was cut back by 4 bases and J by 3 bases. This chain's CDR3 is CASSSQLAGGPDTGELFF. Here the CDR3 DNA reads TGTGCCAGCAGCTCCCAACTAGCGGGAGGGCCGGACACCGGGGAGCTGTTTTTT.

This chain connects TRBV5-4 to TRBJ2-3; TRBD2 might be the D (5 bases). The V end lost 4 bases, the J end lost 4 bases, and 13 bases lay between the germline ends. The length of the CDR3 is 14 residues. CDR1 SGHNT and CDR2 YYREEE come from the germline V gene (reference sequence). The CDR3, as DNA: TGTGCCAGCAGCCCATTGGGAGCGGCAGATACGCAGTATTTT. Its protein is CASSPLGAADTQYF.

For the CDR3, the DNA is TGTGCCAGCAGCGTAAAACGGGGGTCTAGCGGGAGGACTTCGAGAGGAGAGCAGTTCTTC. Encoded protein: CASSVKRGSSGRTSRGEQFF. The V call is TRBV9, the J call TRBJ2-1; 11 nucleotides match TRBD2. Germline lookup yields CDR1 SGDLS and CDR2 YYNGEE. This CDR3 region has 20 residues. The J segment lost 10 bases and the V segment lost 1 base, leaving 22 bases of the junction unmatched.

The V gene is TRBV28, the J gene TRBJ2-1; TRBD1 is a possible D gene (6 bases). This CDR3 has 15 amino acids. Germline V gives CDR1 MDHEN, CDR2 SYDVKM. The V gene lost 5 bases and the J gene lost 0 bases, with 11 bases spanning the gap. CDR3: CASSRDTNSYNEQFF. The CDR3 region has the DNA TGTGCCAGCAGTCGGGACACCAACTCCTACAATGAGCAGTTCTTC.